A single sample is the source of the 28 T cell receptor beta chains below, sequenced in a study of blood T cell repertoires in COVID-19. Clones were sequenced by immunoSEQ multiplex PCR, and TCRdb holds only the in-frame ones, with some missing. The data hold 240,000 or so clones, with roughly 90% observed a single time. Sequencing used PBMCs or T cells enriched from blood (not recorded which). These receptors all stem from a man aged 40-55 years who had recovered from COVID-19.

V usage is TRBV6-1 and J usage is TRBJ1-2; D may be TRBD1 (5 bases). V dropped 0 bases and J dropped 4 bases, with 15 bases sitting between them. The CDR3 extends over 16 amino acids. Germline V lookup: CDR1 MNHNS, CDR2 SASEGT. In DNA form, the CDR3 reads TGTGCCAGCAGTGAAGCGTTAGGCCAGGGAGGCTATGGCTACACCTTC. This gives the protein CASSEALGQGGYGYTF.

The rearrangement uses TRBV6-4 and TRBJ2-1, with D possibly being TRBD1 (6 bases). Trimming took off 6 bases at V and 2 bases at J, with 14 bases between the two ends. There are 15 residues in the CDR3. The germline V gene has CDR1 MRHNA and CDR2 SNTAGT. The CDR3 DNA reads as TGTGCCAGCAGCAGGGACACCGGAACCTACAATGAGCAGTTCTTC. Its protein is CASSRDTGTYNEQFF.

This clone has a single count. CDR3: CASSHVAGAYNEQFF. Here the CDR3 DNA reads TGTGCCAGCAGTCACGTAGCGGGGGCTTACAATGAGCAGTTCTTC. V is TRBV27 and J is TRBJ2-1; 9 nucleotides match TRBD2. Germline lookup yields CDR1 MNHEY and CDR2 SMNVEV (reference sequence). V dropped 5 bases and J dropped 4; count of bases not matched to a gene: 6. The CDR3 covers 15 residues.

The gene calls are TRBV24-1 and TRBJ2-1, with TRBD1 identical over 8 bases. Unmatched junction bases numbered 13, after V lost 3 bases and J lost 4 bases. Per the germline V gene, CDR1 is KGHDR and CDR2 is SFDVKD. This CDR3 is 18 amino acids long. The CDR3 bases are TGTGCCACCAGTGATGGAATAGGAACAGGGGGTATGTACAATGAGCAGTTCTTC. Amino acid sequence: CATSDGIGTGGMYNEQFF.

This chain links TRBV7-2 with TRBJ1-6, with D unclear. CDR1 and CDR2 from the germline V gene are SGHTA and FQGNSA. The V end was cut by 3 bases, the J end by 7 bases, with 16 bases between. This CDR3 spans 16 amino acids. The CDR3 reads CASSLVVEFGNSPLHF. CDR3 in DNA: TGTGCCAGCAGCTTGGTTGTGGAGTTCGGGAATTCACCCCTCCACTTT. The full variable domain, its missing parts supplied by reference TRBV7-2 and TRBJ1-6, is GAGVSQSPSNKVTEKGKDVELRCDPISGHTALYWYRQSLGQGLEFLIYFQGNSAPDKSGLPSDRFSAERTGGSVSTLTIQRTQQEDSAVYLCASSLVVEFGNSPLHFGNGTRLTVT.

This clone was counted a few times. CDR3 coding DNA: TGTGCCAGCAGCTTAGCCACTAGCGGGGGTCTTACCTACGAGCAGTACTTC. Translated: CASSLATSGGLTYEQYF. V usage is TRBV7-9 and J usage is TRBJ2-7, with 11 bases that match TRBD2. Germline trimming cut 0 bases from V and 2 bases from J; bases unmatched to any gene: 6. The CDR3 sequence is 17 residues long. The germline V gene has CDR1 SEHNR and CDR2 FQNEAQ (reference sequence).

A single count supports this clone. The rearrangement uses TRBV7-6 and TRBJ2-1, with 8 bases lining up with TRBD1. This CDR3 contains 16 residues. Unmatched junction bases numbered 9, after V lost 1 base and J lost 7 bases. Germline CDR1 SGHVS, CDR2 FNYEAQ. CDR3 nucleotide sequence: TGTGCCAGCAGCTTAGTGTCCCAGGGGGCGGATAATGAGCAGTTCTTC. Its protein product is CASSLVSQGADNEQFF. Looking up the rest from reference TRBV7-6 and TRBJ2-1 gives the full variable domain: GAGVSQSPRYKVTKRGQDVALRCDPISGHVSLYWYRQALGQGPEFLTYFNYEAQQDKSGLPNDRFSAERPEGSISTLTIQRTEQRDSAMYRCASSLVSQGADNEQFFGPGTRLTVL.

DNA for the CDR3: TGCGCCAGCAGCTTGGTCGGTCTAGCGGGCGCAAATCCTAGCACAGATACGCAGTATTTT. Amino acid sequence: CASSLVGLAGANPSTDTQYF. The chain has TRBV5-1 and TRBJ2-3; 8 bases are a match to TRBD2. The germline V gene encodes CDR1 SGHRS and CDR2 YFSETQ. The V gene end was trimmed by 0 bases and the J gene end by 0 bases; junction bases not matched to a gene: 15. The CDR3 runs to 20 residues. Variable domain in full (rest from reference TRBV5-1 and TRBJ2-3): KAGVTQTPRYLIKTRGQQVTLSCSPISGHRSVSWYQQTPGQGLQFLFEYFSETQRNKGNFPGRFSGRQFSNSRSEMNVSTLELGDSALYLCASSLVGLAGANPSTDTQYFGPGTRLTVL.

V gene TRBV19 combines with J gene TRBJ2-1; D remains ambiguous. V lost 1 base and J 0 bases, leaving 7 bases between the germline ends. CDR1 is LNHDA and CDR2 is SQIVND in the germline V gene (reference sequence). This CDR3 comprises 15 residues. This chain's CDR3 is CASSIGRSSYNEQFF. The CDR3 DNA follows: TGTGCCAGTAGTATAGGTAGAAGCTCCTACAATGAGCAGTTCTTC. The whole variable domain, filled in from reference TRBV19 and TRBJ2-1, reads DGGITQSPKYLFRKEGQNVTLSCEQNLNHDAMYWYRQDPGQGLRLIYYSQIVNDFQKGDIAEGYSVSREKKESFPLTVTSAQKNPTAFYLCASSIGRSSYNEQFFGPGTRLTVL.

This clone occurred once. This chain uses TRBV4-1 with TRBJ2-3, with D hard to call. The CDR3 length is 16 residues. V was trimmed by 1 base and J by 0 bases, leaving 11 bases between them. Germline V lookup: CDR1 MGHRA, CDR2 YSYEKL. The CDR3 region has the DNA TGCGCCAGCAGCCAAGTCCAAGCCCGGAGCACAGATACGCAGTATTTT. This gives the protein CASSQVQARSTDTQYF.

This clone turned up a few times. The chain carries TRBV6-5 and TRBJ1-1; TRBD1 aligns across 7 bases. The CDR3 has 13 residues. J lost 0 bases, V lost 10 bases, and 5 bases had no gene match. The V gene's germline CDR1 is MNHEY and CDR2 SVGAGI. CDR3 sequence (DNA): TGTGCCACCAACAGGGGACTGAACACTGAAGCTTTCTTT. It codes for CATNRGLNTEAFF.

A word on this clone: At one end the junction does not follow the germline gene, possibly because of a read error. V gene TRBV2 combines with J gene TRBJ1-5, with 7 bases aligning to TRBD1. The CDR3 extends over 14 amino acids. The V gene's germline CDR1 is SNHLY and CDR2 FYNNEI. The CDR3 here is CAWTGDYSNQPQHF. The CDR3 region has the DNA TGCGCTTGGACAGGAGATTATAGCAATCAGCCCCAGCATTTT.

This clone appeared a few times. This chain joins TRBV7-9 and TRBJ2-7; D unclear. The CDR3 is 14 residues long. Trimming took off 0 bases at V and 2 bases at J, with 8 bases between the two ends. Germline V CDR1 and CDR2: SEHNR, FQNEAQ (reference sequence). The CDR3 DNA reads as TGTGCCAGCAGCTTAGCAGCGATCCCCTACGAGCAGTACTTC. Translated: CASSLAAIPYEQYF.

The chain combines TRBV7-6 with TRBJ2-7; weak D call: TRBD1 (5 bases). Germline CDR1 and CDR2: SGHVS and FNYEAQ. CDR3 length equals 15 residues. V shed 1 base and J shed 3 bases, with 13 bases lying between them. The CDR3, as DNA: TGTGCCAGCAGCTTAGGAATCACAGGAATCTACGAGCAGTACTTC. Its protein is CASSLGITGIYEQYF. Full variable domain (rest looked up from reference TRBV7-6 and TRBJ2-7): GAGVSQSPRYKVTKRGQDVALRCDPISGHVSLYWYRQALGQGPEFLTYFNYEAQQDKSGLPNDRFSAERPEGSISTLTIQRTEQRDSAMYRCASSLGITGIYEQYFGPGTRLTVT.

The V and J genes are TRBV7-6 and TRBJ2-2; TRBD1 aligns across 9 bases. Germline CDR1 SGHVS, CDR2 FNYEAQ. V was pared by 6 bases and J by 7 bases, with 12 bases of the junction left unmatched. There are 16 residues in the CDR3. CDR3 sequence (DNA): TGTGCCAGCAGTAAACGGGGGACAGGGTCCGTCGGGGAGCTGTTTTTT. This gives the protein CASSKRGTGSVGELFF.

The rearrangement links TRBV3-1 (or the pseudogene TRBV3-2) to TRBJ1-2; 11 positions agree with TRBD1. The V gene end was trimmed by 2 bases and the J gene end by 3 bases; junction bases not matched to a gene: 2. CDR3 size: 15 residues. Germline CDR1 LGHDT, CDR2 YNNKEL (reference sequence). CDR3: CASSQWTGGDYGYTF. CDR3 coding DNA: TGTGCCAGCAGCCAATGGACAGGGGGCGACTATGGCTACACCTTC.

The DNA of the CDR3 is TGTGCCAGCAGTTACCGGGGACAGCCCTACGAGCAGTACTTC. Its protein is CASSYRGQPYEQYF. V gene TRBV6-5 combines with J gene TRBJ2-7, with TRBD1 identical over 7 bases. Germline loops: CDR1 MNHEY, CDR2 SVGAGI. The CDR3 length is 14 residues. The J segment lost 2 bases and the V segment lost 2 bases, leaving 3 bases of the junction unmatched.

The V gene is TRBV11-2, the J gene TRBJ2-3; 8 bases are shared with TRBD2. The CDR3 has 16 amino acids. Germline trimming cut 4 bases from V and 2 bases from J; bases unmatched to any gene: 8. Germline V CDR1 and CDR2: SGHAT, FQNNGV. The CDR3 DNA sequence: TGTGCCAGCAGCTACTCTACTAGCGGATACACAGATACGCAGTATTTT. Translated, it gives CASSYSTSGYTDTQYF.

The chain carries TRBV5-5 and TRBJ1-1, with TRBD1 matching over 8 bases. After removal of 0 bases from V and 0 bases from J, the junction contained 4 bases not matched to a gene. CDR1 and CDR2 from the germline V gene are SGHKS and YYEKEE (reference sequence). This CDR3 is 16 amino acids long. In DNA, the CDR3 is TGTGCCAGCAGCTTGGAGGGGACAGGAATGAACACTGAAGCTTTCTTT. Translation gives CASSLEGTGMNTEAFF. The whole variable domain, remainder taken from reference TRBV5-5 and TRBJ1-1, is DAGVTQSPTHLIKTRGQQVTLRCSPISGHKSVSWYQQVLGQGPQFIFQYYEKEERGRGNFPDRFSARQFPNYSSELNVNALLLGDSALYLCASSLEGTGMNTEAFFGQGTRLTVV.

This rearrangement joins TRBV13 to TRBJ1-3; no clear D gene. This CDR3 is built from 16 residues. V was clipped by 4 bases and J by 0 bases, with 13 bases between them. Germline V gene data show CDR1 as PRHDT and CDR2 as FYEKMQ (reference sequence). The chain's CDR3 is CASSYPTGFSGNTIYF. CDR3 sequence (DNA): TGTGCCAGCAGCTACCCAACCGGTTTCTCTGGAAACACCATATATTTT. The variable domain in full, with the rest retrieved from reference TRBV13 and TRBJ1-3, is AAGVIQSPRHLIKEKRETATLKCYPIPRHDTVYWYQQGPGQDPQFLISFYEKMQSDKGSIPDRFSAQQFSDYHSELNMSSLELGDSALYFCASSYPTGFSGNTIYFGEGSWLTVV.

This chain connects TRBV9 to TRBJ2-1; 7 bases map to TRBD1. Germline CDR1 reads SGDLS; CDR2 reads YYNGEE. This CDR3 spans 15 amino acids. V was clipped by 0 bases and J by 7 bases; unmatched bases: 7. The CDR3 region is CASSVEGTAINEQFF. The CDR3 DNA reads TGTGCCAGCAGCGTAGAGGGGACAGCGATTAATGAGCAGTTCTTC.

This chain connects TRBV4-2 to TRBJ1-5; TRBD1 is a possible D gene (5 bases). Per the germline V gene, CDR1 is LGHNA and CDR2 is YNFKEQ. The V and J ends lost 2 bases and 5 bases respectively, with 22 bases between them. The CDR3 extends over 18 amino acids. For the CDR3, the DNA is TGTGCCAGCAGCCAATCCCGACGGGGGGTTATTTATTATCAGCCCCAGCATTTT. It translates to CASSQSRRGVIYYQPQHF.

The chain recombines TRBV7-3 with TRBJ2-5; 7 bases agree with TRBD1. Per the germline V gene, CDR1 is SGHTA and CDR2 is FQGTGA. Germline trimming cut 1 base from V and 2 bases from J; bases unmatched to any gene: 4. The CDR3 consists of 15 residues. The CDR3 DNA reads as TGTGCCAGCAGCTTAAGACCGGGACAGCAAGAGACCCAGTACTTC. This encodes CASSLRPGQQETQYF.

This clone was seen more than once but under ten times. This rearrangement joins TRBV7-9 to TRBJ2-1; possible D gene TRBD2, 6 bases. The CDR3 contains 15 residues. V shed 2 bases and J shed 6 bases, with 14 bases lying between them. Looked up from germline, CDR1 is SEHNR and CDR2 is FQNEAQ (reference sequence). Here the CDR3 reads CASSLPGIGGNEQFF. Here the CDR3 DNA reads TGTGCCAGCAGCTTACCGGGGATCGGGGGCAATGAGCAGTTCTTC.

This rearrangement joins TRBV5-8 to TRBJ2-3; D gene unclear. Germline V gene lookup returns CDR1 SGHTS and CDR2 YDEGEE. Trimming pared 0 bases from V and 0 bases from J, leaving 14 bases between. CDR3 length: 17 residues. Written as DNA, the CDR3 is TGTGCCAGCAGCTTGGCCTGGCGGATAACTAGCACAGATACGCAGTATTTT. Translated, it gives CASSLAWRITSTDTQYF.

CDR3 sequence (DNA): TGTGCCAGCAGCCAGGCCGAAACAGGGATCCATGGCTACACCTTC. Translating gives CASSQAETGIHGYTF. This chain links TRBV3-1 (or the pseudogene TRBV3-2) with TRBJ1-2; maybe TRBD1 (6 bases). V dropped 3 bases and J dropped 6 bases, with 17 bases sitting between them. CDR1 and CDR2 from the germline V gene are LGHDT and YNNKEL (reference sequence). The CDR3 has 15 amino acids.

This rearrangement joins TRBV4-1 to TRBJ1-5, with a tentative D call TRBD1 (5 bases). The CDR3 is 19 residues long. The germline V gene encodes CDR1 MGHRA and CDR2 YSYEKL. V was shortened by 0 bases and J by 2 bases, with 20 bases between the two germline ends. This CDR3 reads CASSQDLGDLEFGNQPQHF. The CDR3 DNA follows: TGCGCCAGCAGCCAAGATCTAGGGGATCTAGAATTTGGCAATCAGCCCCAGCATTTT.

In its sample, this clone was seen a few times. The V gene is TRBV5-4, the J gene TRBJ1-1, with D tentatively TRBD1 (6 bases). The V and J ends lost 9 bases and 5 bases respectively, with 20 bases between them. CDR1 SGHNT and CDR2 YYREEE come from the germline V gene (reference sequence). This CDR3 contains 14 residues. This CDR3 is CAIQAVQGLTEAFF. The CDR3 region has the DNA TGTGCCATTCAGGCGGTACAGGGATTAACTGAAGCTTTCTTT. The full variable domain, rest sourced from reference TRBV5-4 and TRBJ1-1, is ETGVTQSPTHLIKTRGQQVTLRCSSQSGHNTVSWYQQALGQGPQFIFQYYREEENGRGNFPPRFSGLQFPNYSSELNVNALELDDSALYLCAIQAVQGLTEAFFGQGTRLTVV.